This T cell receptor beta chain is drawn from a study of PD-1 blockade in classical Hodgkin lymphoma. Study details: Patients in the cohort were put on intravenous nivolumab, 3 mg/kg every 2 weeks.

V lost 3 bases, J lost 7 bases, and 4 bases lay in between. The germline CDR1 and CDR2 sequences are SEHNR and FQNEAQ (reference sequence). The CDR3 totals 12 residues. Study-level points and caveats: By C4D1 there was a significant rise in CD4+ TCR diversity but not in CD8+ TCR diversity. Baseline diversity was lower in partial responders and progressors than complete responders. Any patient who commenced nivolumab under 1 year after ASCT was excluded.

Documented time point: cycle 4 day 1 (C4D1), after five to seven weeks of nivolumab. Each patient experienced a relapse that followed autologous stem cell transplantation, and brentuximab vedotin exposure varied. Using magnetic negative selection, the CD4+ T cells were separated out of thawed PBMCs. This clone was found a few times. The antigen remains unidentified. Generated by immunoSEQ multiplex PCR, the TCRdb table keeps only in-frame clones and is missing some. This table holds 9,000 to 10,000 clones, approximately 88% found once. The receptor comes from a human donor with classical Hodgkin lymphoma. The material was CD4+ T cells from blood, obtained before the fourth cycle of nivolumab. This rearrangement joins TRBV7-9 to TRBJ1-6; D is undetermined. CDR3 DNA sequence: TGTGCCAGCAGCTTGATGAATTCACCCCTCCACTTT. Translating gives CASSLMNSPLHF.